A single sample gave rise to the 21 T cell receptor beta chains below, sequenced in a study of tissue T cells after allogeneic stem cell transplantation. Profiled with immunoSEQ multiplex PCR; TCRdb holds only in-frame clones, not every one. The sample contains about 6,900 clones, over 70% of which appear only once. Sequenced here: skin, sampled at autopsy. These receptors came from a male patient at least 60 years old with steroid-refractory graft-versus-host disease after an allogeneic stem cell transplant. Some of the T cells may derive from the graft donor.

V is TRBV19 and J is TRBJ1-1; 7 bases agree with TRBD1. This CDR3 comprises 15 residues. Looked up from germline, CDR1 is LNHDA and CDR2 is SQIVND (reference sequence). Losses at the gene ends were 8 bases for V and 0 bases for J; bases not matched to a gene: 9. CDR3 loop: CASHRQGSMNTEAFF. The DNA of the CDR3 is TGTGCCAGTCATCGACAGGGAAGCATGAACACTGAAGCTTTCTTT. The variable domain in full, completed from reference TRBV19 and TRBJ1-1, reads DGGITQSPKYLFRKEGQNVTLSCEQNLNHDAMYWYRQDPGQGLRLIYYSQIVNDFQKGDIAEGYSVSREKKESFPLTVTSAQKNPTAFYLCASHRQGSMNTEAFFGQGTRLTVV.

The DNA for the CDR3 is TGTGCCAGCAGTTCCAGGACAGACCAAGAGACCCAGTACTTC. Protein: CASSSRTDQETQYF. The V and J genes are TRBV7-2 and TRBJ2-5; D perhaps matches TRBD1 (6 bases). Per the germline V gene, CDR1 is SGHTA and CDR2 is FQGNSA. The CDR3 is 14 residues long. The V and J ends lost 6 bases and 0 bases respectively, with 11 bases between them.

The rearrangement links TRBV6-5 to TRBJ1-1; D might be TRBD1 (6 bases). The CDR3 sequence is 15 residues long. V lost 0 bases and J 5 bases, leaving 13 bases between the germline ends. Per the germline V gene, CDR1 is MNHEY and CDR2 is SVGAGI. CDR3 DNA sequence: TGTGCCAGCAGTTACTCACCAAGGGGGTGGACTGAAGCTTTCTTT. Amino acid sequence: CASSYSPRGWTEAFF.

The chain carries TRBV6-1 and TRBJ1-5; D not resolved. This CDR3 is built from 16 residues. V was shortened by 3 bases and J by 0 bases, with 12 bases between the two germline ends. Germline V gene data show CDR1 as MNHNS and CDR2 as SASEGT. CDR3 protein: CASSDTVSYSNQPQHF. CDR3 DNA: TGTGCCAGCAGTGACACCGTAAGCTATAGCAATCAGCCCCAGCATTTT.

The CDR3 coding sequence is TGTGCCAGCAGCCACTCCTACGAGCAGTACTTC. It is translated as CASSHSYEQYF. The V call is TRBV7-8, the J call TRBJ2-7, with D uncertain. Trimming left V 5 bases short and J 0 bases short, with 2 bases between. Germline V gene sequence: CDR1 SGHVS, CDR2 FQNEAQ. CDR3 length: 11 residues. The whole variable domain, filled in from reference TRBV7-8 and TRBJ2-7, reads GAGVSQSPRYKVAKRGQDVALRCDPISGHVSLFWYQQALGQGPEFLTYFQNEAQLDKSGLPSDRFFAERPEGSVSTLKIQRTQQEDSAVYLCASSHSYEQYFGPGTRLTVT.

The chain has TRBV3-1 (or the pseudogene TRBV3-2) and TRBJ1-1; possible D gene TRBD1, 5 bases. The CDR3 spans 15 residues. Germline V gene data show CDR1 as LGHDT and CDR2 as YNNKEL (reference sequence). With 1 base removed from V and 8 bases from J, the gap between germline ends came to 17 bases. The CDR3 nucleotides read TGTGCCAGCAGCCAAGGGGGCACCCTGACGAGAGAAGCTTTCTTT. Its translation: CASSQGGTLTREAFF.

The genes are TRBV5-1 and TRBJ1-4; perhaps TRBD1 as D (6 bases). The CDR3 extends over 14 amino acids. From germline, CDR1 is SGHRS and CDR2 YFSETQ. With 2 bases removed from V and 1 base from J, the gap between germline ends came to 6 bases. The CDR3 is CASSLQGTNEKLFF. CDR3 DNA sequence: TGCGCCAGCAGCTTACAGGGAACTAATGAAAAACTGTTTTTT.

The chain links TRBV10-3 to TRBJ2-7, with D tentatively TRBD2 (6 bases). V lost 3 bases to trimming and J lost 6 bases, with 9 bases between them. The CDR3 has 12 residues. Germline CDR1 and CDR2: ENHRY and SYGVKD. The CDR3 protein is CAISDGGPEQYF. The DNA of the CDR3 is TGTGCCATCAGTGATGGAGGGCCCGAGCAGTACTTC.

The CDR3 loop reads CAWSVGTGIPYEQYF. The CDR3 nucleotides read TGTGCCTGGAGTGTAGGGACTGGTATACCATACGAGCAGTACTTC. The chain recombines TRBV30 with TRBJ2-7; weak D call: TRBD2 (6 bases). V shed 0 bases and J shed 4 bases, with 16 bases lying between them. Germline CDR1 and CDR2: GTSNPN and SVGIG (reference sequence). This CDR3 is 15 amino acids long.

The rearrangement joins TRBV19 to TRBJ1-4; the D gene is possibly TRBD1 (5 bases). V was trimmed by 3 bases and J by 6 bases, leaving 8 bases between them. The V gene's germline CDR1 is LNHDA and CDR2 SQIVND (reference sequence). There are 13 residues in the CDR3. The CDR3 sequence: CASSIQGDEKLFF. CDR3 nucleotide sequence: TGTGCCAGTAGTATCCAGGGAGATGAAAAACTGTTTTTT.

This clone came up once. CDR3 amino acids: CSVLGAGYEQYF. The CDR3 nucleotides are TGCAGCGTTCTCGGCGCGGGCTACGAGCAGTACTTC. V usage is TRBV29-1 and J usage is TRBJ2-7, with D possibly matching TRBD2 (5 bases). Deletions cut 5 bases from V and 3 bases from J, with 11 bases between. Germline V lookup: CDR1 SQVTM, CDR2 ANQGSEA. The CDR3 has 12 residues.

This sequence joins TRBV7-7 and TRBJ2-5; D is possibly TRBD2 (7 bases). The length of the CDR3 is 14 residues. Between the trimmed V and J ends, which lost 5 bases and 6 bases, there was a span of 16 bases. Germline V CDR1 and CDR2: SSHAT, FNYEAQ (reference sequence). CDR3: CASSPWGGAQTQYF. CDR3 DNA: TGTGCCAGCAGCCCGTGGGGGGGCGCGCAGACCCAGTACTTC.

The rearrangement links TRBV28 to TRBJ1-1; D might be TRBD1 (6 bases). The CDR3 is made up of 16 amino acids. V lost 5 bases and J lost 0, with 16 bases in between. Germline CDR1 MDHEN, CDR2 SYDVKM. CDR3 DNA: TGTGCCAGCAGTCTAATCCCGGACAGCTTGAACACTGAAGCTTTCTTT. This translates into CASSLIPDSLNTEAFF.

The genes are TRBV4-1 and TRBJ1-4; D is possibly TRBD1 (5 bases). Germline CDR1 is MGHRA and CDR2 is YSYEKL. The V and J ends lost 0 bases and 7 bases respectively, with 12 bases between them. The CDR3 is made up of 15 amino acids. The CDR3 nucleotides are TGCGCCAGCAGCCAAGAAAGGGGATCTGTTGAAAAACTGTTTTTT. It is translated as CASSQERGSVEKLFF.

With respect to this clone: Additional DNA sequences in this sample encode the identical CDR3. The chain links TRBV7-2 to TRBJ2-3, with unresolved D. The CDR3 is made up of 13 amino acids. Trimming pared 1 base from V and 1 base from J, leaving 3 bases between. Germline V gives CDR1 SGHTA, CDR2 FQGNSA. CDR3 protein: CASSLDGTDTQYF. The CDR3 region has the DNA TGTGCCAGCAGCTTAGACGGCACAGATACGCAGTATTTT.

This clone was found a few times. The CDR3 sequence is CASSFRRVAGGYTF. The DNA for the CDR3 is TGTGCCAGCAGCTTTCGGAGGGTAGCGGGTGGCTACACCTTC. The V and J genes are TRBV7-9 and TRBJ1-2; D call uncertain. The CDR3 is 14 residues long. V lost 3 bases and J lost 7, with 15 bases in between. The germline V gene encodes CDR1 SEHNR and CDR2 FQNEAQ (reference sequence). The variable domain in full, completed from reference TRBV7-9 and TRBJ1-2, reads DTGVSQNPRHKITKRGQNVTFRCDPISEHNRLYWYRQTLGQGPEFLTYFQNEAQLEKSRLLSDRFSAERPKGSFSTLEIQRTEQGDSAMYLCASSFRRVAGGYTFGSGTRLTVV.

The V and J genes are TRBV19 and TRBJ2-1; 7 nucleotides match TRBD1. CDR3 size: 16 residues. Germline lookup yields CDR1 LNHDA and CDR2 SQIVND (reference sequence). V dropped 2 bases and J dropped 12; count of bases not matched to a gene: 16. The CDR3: CASSIRGQGILGVQFF. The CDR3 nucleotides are TGTGCCAGTAGTATAAGGGGGCAGGGAATATTAGGTGTGCAGTTCTTC.

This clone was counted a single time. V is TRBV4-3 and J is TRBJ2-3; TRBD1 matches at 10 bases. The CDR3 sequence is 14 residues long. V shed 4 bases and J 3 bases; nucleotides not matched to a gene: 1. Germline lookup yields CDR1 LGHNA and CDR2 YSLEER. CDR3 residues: CASSPGQGTDTQYF. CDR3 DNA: TGCGCCAGCAGCCCGGGACAGGGGACAGATACGCAGTATTTT.

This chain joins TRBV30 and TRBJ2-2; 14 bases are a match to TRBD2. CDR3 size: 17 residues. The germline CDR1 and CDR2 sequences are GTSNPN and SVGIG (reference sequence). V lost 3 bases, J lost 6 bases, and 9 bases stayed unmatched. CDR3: CAWRSARLAGGPGELFF. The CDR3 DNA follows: TGTGCCTGGAGGTCAGCGAGACTAGCGGGGGGGCCCGGGGAGCTGTTTTTT.

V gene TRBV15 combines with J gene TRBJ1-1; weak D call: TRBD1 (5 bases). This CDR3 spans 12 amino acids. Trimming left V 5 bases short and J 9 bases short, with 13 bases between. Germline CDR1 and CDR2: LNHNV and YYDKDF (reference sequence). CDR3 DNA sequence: TGTGCCACCAGCGATACAGGTGAGAAAGCTTTCTTT. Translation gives CATSDTGEKAFF. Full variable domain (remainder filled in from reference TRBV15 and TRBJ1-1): DAMVIQNPRYQVTQFGKPVTLSCSQTLNHNVMYWYQQKSSQAPKLLFHYYDKDFNNEADTPDNFQSRRPNTSFCFLDIRSPGLGDTAMYLCATSDTGEKAFFGQGTRLTVV.

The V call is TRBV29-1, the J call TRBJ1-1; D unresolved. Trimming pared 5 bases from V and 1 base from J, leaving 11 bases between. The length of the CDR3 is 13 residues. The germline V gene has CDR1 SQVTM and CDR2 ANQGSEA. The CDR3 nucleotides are TGCAGCGTTCTTGGGGTGGGGAACACTGAAGCTTTCTTT. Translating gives CSVLGVGNTEAFF.